Below are 13 T cell receptor beta chains sequenced from a single sample in a study of blood T cell repertoires in COVID-19. Data came from immunoSEQ multiplex PCR; TCRdb stores just in-frame clones and leaves some out. The sample holds around 300,000 clones, around 89% seen once. The sequenced sample was PBMCs or T cells enriched from blood (not recorded which). The receptor source for this set is a woman in her late teens or twenties who had recovered from COVID-19.

This chain joins TRBV28 and TRBJ2-3; 10 nucleotides align to TRBD1. This CDR3 comprises 20 residues. In germline, CDR1 is MDHEN, CDR2 SYDVKM. V shed 5 bases and J 1 base; nucleotides not matched to a gene: 18. CDR3 in DNA: TGTGCCAGCAGTACCTCACCGGGACAGGGGTCCCGGGCCCGCACAGATACGCAGTATTTT. It is translated as CASSTSPGQGSRARTDTQYF.

The chain uses TRBV5-6 and TRBJ1-2; D ambiguous. The CDR3 has 14 amino acids. Deletions cut 4 bases from V and 2 bases from J, with 12 bases between. Germline V gene sequence: CDR1 SGHDT, CDR2 YYEEEE. The CDR3 here is CASSPGVRNYGYTF. The DNA of the CDR3 is TGTGCCAGCAGCCCAGGCGTACGAAACTATGGCTACACCTTC.

The J gene is TRBJ1-1, the V gene TRBV9; D is uncertain. Trimming removed 0 bases at V and 0 bases at J, with 9 bases between. The CDR3 sequence is 15 residues long. Germline CDR1 is SGDLS and CDR2 is YYNGEE. The CDR3 DNA reads as TGTGCCAGCAGCGTAGGAGCCACTATGAACACTGAAGCTTTCTTT. This translates into CASSVGATMNTEAFF.

This rearrangement joins TRBV2 to TRBJ1-2; no clear D gene. Trimming cost V 1 base and J 4 bases, with 10 bases left between them. The germline gives CDR1 SNHLY, CDR2 FYNNEI. CDR3 size: 14 residues. CDR3 bases: TGTGCCAGCAGTGAAGAGCGAGGGATCTATGGCTACACCTTC. Protein sequence: CASSEERGIYGYTF.

The V and J genes are TRBV19 and TRBJ1-1; possible D gene TRBD1, 6 bases. The CDR3 covers 13 residues. The germline V gene encodes CDR1 LNHDA and CDR2 SQIVND (reference sequence). V lost 4 bases and J lost 5, with 11 bases in between. CDR3 bases: TGTGCCAGTAGTAAGGGGGTAAGGACTGAAGCTTTCTTT. Amino acid sequence: CASSKGVRTEAFF. The complete variable domain, with remaining parts taken from reference TRBV19 and TRBJ1-1, reads DGGITQSPKYLFRKEGQNVTLSCEQNLNHDAMYWYRQDPGQGLRLIYYSQIVNDFQKGDIAEGYSVSREKKESFPLTVTSAQKNPTAFYLCASSKGVRTEAFFGQGTRLTVV.

The V call is TRBV2, the J call TRBJ1-5, with TRBD1 as a possible D gene (5 bases). Deletions cut 6 bases from V and 3 bases from J, with 12 bases between. CDR3 length equals 14 residues. The germline V gene encodes CDR1 SNHLY and CDR2 FYNNEI. CDR3 coding DNA: TGTGCCAGCAGGATAGACAGCCCCAATCAGCCCCAGCATTTT. This gives the protein CASRIDSPNQPQHF.

The chain joins TRBV4-1 to TRBJ1-1; D remains unclear. V dropped 0 bases and J dropped 8 bases, with 7 bases sitting between them. CDR1 and CDR2 from the germline V gene are MGHRA and YSYEKL. This CDR3 contains 12 residues. Written as DNA, the CDR3 is TGCGCCAGCAGCCAAGATCTTGCGGAAGCTTTCTTT. This gives the protein CASSQDLAEAFF.

This rearrangement joins TRBV11-3 to TRBJ2-6; 7 nucleotides align to TRBD2. Trimming took 5 bases from V and 2 from J; bases not matched to a gene: 9. This CDR3 spans 17 amino acids. Germline V gene data show CDR1 as SGHNT and CDR2 as YENEEA. The CDR3 is CASSPGGGSTGANVLTF. CDR3 bases: TGTGCCAGCAGCCCAGGCGGGGGTAGCACTGGGGCCAACGTCCTGACTTTC.

The chain links TRBV28 to TRBJ2-3, with 8 bases fitting TRBD2. Germline trimming cut 4 bases from V and 6 bases from J; bases unmatched to any gene: 12. Looked up from germline, CDR1 is MDHEN and CDR2 is SYDVKM. This CDR3 region has 16 residues. This CDR3 reads CASSSISGESADTQYF. CDR3 in DNA: TGTGCCAGCAGTTCTATTAGCGGGGAGTCCGCCGATACGCAGTATTTT.

This chain uses TRBV30 with TRBJ2-2; D is unclear. CDR1 GTSNPN and CDR2 SVGIG come from the germline V gene (reference sequence). V lost 3 bases to trimming and J lost 2 bases, with 4 bases between them. The CDR3 has 12 amino acids. The CDR3 region is CAWRRNTGELFF. The DNA for the CDR3 is TGTGCCTGGAGGCGTAACACCGGGGAGCTGTTTTTT. Full variable domain (outside the CDR3, taken from reference TRBV30 and TRBJ2-2): SQTIHQWPATLVQPVGSPLSLECTVEGTSNPNLYWYRQAAGRGLQLLFYSVGIGQISSEVPQNLSASRPQDRQFILSSKKLLLSDSGFYLCAWRRNTGELFFGEGSRLTVL.

V and J are TRBV6-5 and TRBJ1-2, with 7 bases that match TRBD1. Germline CDR1 and CDR2: MNHEY and SVGAGI. V shed 7 bases and J 7 bases; nucleotides not matched to a gene: 15. The CDR3 is 15 amino acids. This chain's CDR3 is CASTPTGASLRGYTF. In nucleotides, the CDR3 is TGTGCCAGCACCCCTACAGGGGCCTCCCTTCGTGGCTACACCTTC.

DNA for the CDR3: TGTGCCAGCAGTTACTCGGGACAGTACAATGAGCAGTTCTTC. Amino acid sequence: CASSYSGQYNEQFF. The chain has TRBV6-5 and TRBJ2-1; 7 bases are a match to TRBD1. This CDR3 spans 14 amino acids. Losses at the gene ends were 0 bases for V and 4 bases for J; bases not matched to a gene: 0. Germline assignment: CDR1 MNHEY and CDR2 SVGAGI.

The chain links TRBV19 to TRBJ1-6, with 7 bases lining up with TRBD1. J gave up 7 bases and V 4 bases, and 10 bases lay outside the gene matches. This CDR3 is built from 16 residues. Germline-derived CDR1 and CDR2 are LNHDA and SQIVND (reference sequence). CDR3 sequence: CASSKEGGVGNSPLHF. The DNA for the CDR3 is TGTGCCAGTAGTAAGGAAGGGGGCGTAGGAAATTCACCCCTCCACTTT.